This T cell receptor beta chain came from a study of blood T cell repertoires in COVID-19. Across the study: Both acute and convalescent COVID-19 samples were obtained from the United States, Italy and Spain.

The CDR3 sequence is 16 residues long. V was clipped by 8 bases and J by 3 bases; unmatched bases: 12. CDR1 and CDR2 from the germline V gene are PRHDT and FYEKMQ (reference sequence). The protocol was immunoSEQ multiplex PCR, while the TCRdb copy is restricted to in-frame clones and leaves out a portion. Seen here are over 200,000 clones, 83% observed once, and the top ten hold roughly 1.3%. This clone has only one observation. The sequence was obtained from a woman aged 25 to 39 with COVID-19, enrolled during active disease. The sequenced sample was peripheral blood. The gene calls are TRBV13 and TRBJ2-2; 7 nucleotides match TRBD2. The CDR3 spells CASDLRGGSDTGELFF. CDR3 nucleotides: TGTGCCAGCGACCTTAGGGGCGGGAGCGACACCGGGGAGCTGTTTTTT.